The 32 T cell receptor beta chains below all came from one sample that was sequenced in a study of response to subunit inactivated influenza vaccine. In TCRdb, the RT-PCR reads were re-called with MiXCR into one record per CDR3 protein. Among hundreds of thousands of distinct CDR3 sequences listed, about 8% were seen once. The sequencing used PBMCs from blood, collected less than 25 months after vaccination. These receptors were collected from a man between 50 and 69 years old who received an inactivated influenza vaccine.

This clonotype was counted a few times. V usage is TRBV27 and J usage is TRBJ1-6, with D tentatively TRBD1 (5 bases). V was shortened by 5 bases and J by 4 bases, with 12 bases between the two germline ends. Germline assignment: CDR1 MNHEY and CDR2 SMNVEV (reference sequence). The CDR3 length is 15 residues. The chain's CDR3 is CASSAGLTYNSPLHF. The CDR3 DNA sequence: TGTGCCAGCAGTGCGGGACTGACTTATAATTCACCCCTCCACTTT.

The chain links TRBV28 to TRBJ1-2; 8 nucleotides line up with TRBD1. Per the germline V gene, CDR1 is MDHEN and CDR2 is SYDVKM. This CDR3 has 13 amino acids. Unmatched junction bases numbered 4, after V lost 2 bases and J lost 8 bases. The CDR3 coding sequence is TGTGCCAGCAGTTTAGTACAGGGGGGGGGCTACACCTTC. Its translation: CASSLVQGGGYTF.

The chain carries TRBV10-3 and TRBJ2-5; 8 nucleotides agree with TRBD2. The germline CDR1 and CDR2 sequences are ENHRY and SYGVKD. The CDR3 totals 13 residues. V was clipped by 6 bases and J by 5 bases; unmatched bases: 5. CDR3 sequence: CAISDGGGETQYF. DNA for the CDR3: TGTGCCATCAGCGACGGGGGGGGTGAGACCCAGTACTTC.

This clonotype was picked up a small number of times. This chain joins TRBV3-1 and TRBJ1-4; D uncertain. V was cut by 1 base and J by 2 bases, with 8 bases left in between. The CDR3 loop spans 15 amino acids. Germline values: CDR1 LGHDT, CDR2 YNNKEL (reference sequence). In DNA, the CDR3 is TGTGCCAGCAGCCAAGCAGCGAGTACTAATGAAAAACTGTTTTTT. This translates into CASSQAASTNEKLFF. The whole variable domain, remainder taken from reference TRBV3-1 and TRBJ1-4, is DTAVSQTPKYLVTQMGNDKSIKCEQNLGHDTMYWYKQDSKKFLKIMFSYNNKELIINETVPNRFSPKSPDKAHLNLHINSLELGDSAVYFCASSQAASTNEKLFFGSGTQLSVL.

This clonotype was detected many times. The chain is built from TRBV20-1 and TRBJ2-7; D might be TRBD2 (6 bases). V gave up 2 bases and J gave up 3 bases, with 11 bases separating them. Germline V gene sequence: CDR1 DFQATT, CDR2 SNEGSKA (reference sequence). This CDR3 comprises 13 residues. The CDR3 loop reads CSARRQGGYEQYF. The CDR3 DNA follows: TGCAGTGCTAGAAGGCAGGGAGGCTACGAGCAGTACTTC.

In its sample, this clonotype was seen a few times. CDR3 coding DNA: TGTGCCAGCAGCTCAGGACAGGAAGCTTTCTTT. Translation: CASSSGQEAFF. The chain uses TRBV7-3 and TRBJ1-1; D might be TRBD1 (6 bases). This CDR3 spans 11 amino acids. CDR1 and CDR2 from the germline V gene are SGHTA and FQGTGA. Trimming shortened V by 4 bases and J by 8 bases, and 8 bases separated the two germline ends.

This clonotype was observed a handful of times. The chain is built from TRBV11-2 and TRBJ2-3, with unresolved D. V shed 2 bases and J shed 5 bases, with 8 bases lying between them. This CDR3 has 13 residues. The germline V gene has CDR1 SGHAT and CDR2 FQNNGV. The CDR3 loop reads CASSLSLKDTQYF. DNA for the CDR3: TGTGCCAGCAGCTTAAGCCTAAAAGATACGCAGTATTTT.

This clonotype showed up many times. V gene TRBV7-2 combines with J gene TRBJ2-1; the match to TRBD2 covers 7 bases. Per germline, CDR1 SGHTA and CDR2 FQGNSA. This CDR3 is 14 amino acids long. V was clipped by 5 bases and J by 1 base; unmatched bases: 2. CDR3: CASSPGRSYNEQFF. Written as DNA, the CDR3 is TGTGCCAGCAGCCCCGGGAGGTCCTACAATGAGCAGTTCTTC.

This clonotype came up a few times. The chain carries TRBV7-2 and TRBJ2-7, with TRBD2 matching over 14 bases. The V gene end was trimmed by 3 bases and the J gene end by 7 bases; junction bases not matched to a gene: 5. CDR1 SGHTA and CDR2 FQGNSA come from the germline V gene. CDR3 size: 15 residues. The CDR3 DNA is TGTGCCAGCAGCTTTTCGGGACTAGCGGGAGATGAGCAGTACTTC. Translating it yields CASSFSGLAGDEQYF. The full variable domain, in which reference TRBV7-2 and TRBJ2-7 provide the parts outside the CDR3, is GAGVSQSPSNKVTEKGKDVELRCDPISGHTALYWYRQSLGQGLEFLIYFQGNSAPDKSGLPSDRFSAERTGGSVSTLTIQRTQQEDSAVYLCASSFSGLAGDEQYFGPGTRLTVT.

The CDR3 DNA is TGTGCCAGCAGCGCCCGACTAGCGGGAGAGGCGGGTACCGGGGAGCTGTTTTTT. Protein product: CASSARLAGEAGTGELFF. V is TRBV11-1 and J is TRBJ2-2, with 12 bases matching TRBD2. The CDR3 contains 18 residues. Germline-derived CDR1 and CDR2 are SGHAT and FQDESV (reference sequence). Losses at the gene ends were 5 bases for V and 5 bases for J; bases not matched to a gene: 12.

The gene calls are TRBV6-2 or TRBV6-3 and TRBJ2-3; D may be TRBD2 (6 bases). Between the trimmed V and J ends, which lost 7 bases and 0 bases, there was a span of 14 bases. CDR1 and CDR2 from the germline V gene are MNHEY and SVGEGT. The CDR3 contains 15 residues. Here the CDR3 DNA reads TGTGCCAGCAAGCTAGCGATTTCTAGCACAGATACGCAGTATTTT. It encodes CASKLAISSTDTQYF.

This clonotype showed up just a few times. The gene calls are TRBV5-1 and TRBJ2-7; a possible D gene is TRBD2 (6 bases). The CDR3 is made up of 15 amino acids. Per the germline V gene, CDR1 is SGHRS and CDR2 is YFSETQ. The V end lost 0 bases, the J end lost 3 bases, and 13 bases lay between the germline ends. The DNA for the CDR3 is TGCGCCAGCAGCTTGGCGGGGGACCTTCTCTACGAGCAGTACTTC. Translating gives CASSLAGDLLYEQYF.

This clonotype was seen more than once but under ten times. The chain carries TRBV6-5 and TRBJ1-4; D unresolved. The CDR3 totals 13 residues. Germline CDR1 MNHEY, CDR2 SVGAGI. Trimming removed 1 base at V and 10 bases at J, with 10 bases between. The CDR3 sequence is CASSYYRPGKLFF. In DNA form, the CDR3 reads TGTGCCAGCAGTTACTACCGTCCCGGAAAACTGTTTTTT.

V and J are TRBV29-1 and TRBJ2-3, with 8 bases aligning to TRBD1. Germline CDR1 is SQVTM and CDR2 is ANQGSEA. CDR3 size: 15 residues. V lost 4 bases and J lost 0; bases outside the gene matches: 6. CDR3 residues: CSVARGQASTDTQYF. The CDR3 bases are TGCAGCGTTGCCCGGGGACAGGCTAGCACAGATACGCAGTATTTT.

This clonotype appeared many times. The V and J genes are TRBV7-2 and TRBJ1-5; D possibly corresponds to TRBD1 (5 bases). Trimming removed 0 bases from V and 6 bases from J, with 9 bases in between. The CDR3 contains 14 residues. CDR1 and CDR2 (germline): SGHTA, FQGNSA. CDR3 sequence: CASSLAPGGQPQHF. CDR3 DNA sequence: TGTGCCAGCAGCTTAGCGCCGGGGGGTCAGCCCCAGCATTTT.

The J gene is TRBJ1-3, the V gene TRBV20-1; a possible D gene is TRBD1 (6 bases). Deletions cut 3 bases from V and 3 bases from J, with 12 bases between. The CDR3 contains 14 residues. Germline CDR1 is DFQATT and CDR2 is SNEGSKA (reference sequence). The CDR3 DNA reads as TGCAGTGCTAGGGCGGGGGGGCTTGGAAACACCATATATTTT. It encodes CSARAGGLGNTIYF.

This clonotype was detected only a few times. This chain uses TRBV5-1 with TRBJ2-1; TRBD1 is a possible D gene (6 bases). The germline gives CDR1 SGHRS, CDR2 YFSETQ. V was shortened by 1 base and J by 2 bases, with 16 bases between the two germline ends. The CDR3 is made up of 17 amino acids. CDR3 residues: CASSLSFQGQTYNEQFF. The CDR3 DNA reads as TGCGCCAGCAGCTTGTCTTTCCAGGGGCAGACCTACAATGAGCAGTTCTTC. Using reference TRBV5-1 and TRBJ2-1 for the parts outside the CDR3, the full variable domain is KAGVTQTPRYLIKTRGQQVTLSCSPISGHRSVSWYQQTPGQGLQFLFEYFSETQRNKGNFPGRFSGRQFSNSRSEMNVSTLELGDSALYLCASSLSFQGQTYNEQFFGPGTRLTVL.

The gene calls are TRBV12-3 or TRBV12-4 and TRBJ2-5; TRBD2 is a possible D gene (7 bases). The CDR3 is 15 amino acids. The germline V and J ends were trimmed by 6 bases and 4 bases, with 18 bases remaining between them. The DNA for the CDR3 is TGTGCCAGCAGCAGCCATGGGGGGGGGCCAGAGACCCAGTACTTC. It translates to CASSSHGGGPETQYF.

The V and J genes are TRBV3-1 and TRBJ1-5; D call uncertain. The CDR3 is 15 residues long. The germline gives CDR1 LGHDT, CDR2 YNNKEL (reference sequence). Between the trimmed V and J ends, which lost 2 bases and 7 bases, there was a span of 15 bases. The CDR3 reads CASSQSWGSGQPQHF. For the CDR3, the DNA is TGTGCCAGCAGCCAATCATGGGGTTCTGGCCAGCCCCAGCATTTT.

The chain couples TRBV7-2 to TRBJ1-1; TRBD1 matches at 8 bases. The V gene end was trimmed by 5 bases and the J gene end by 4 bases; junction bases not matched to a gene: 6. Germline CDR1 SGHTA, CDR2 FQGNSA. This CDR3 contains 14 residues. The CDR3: CASSARTGFTEAFF. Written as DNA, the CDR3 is TGTGCCAGCAGCGCAAGGACAGGGTTCACTGAAGCTTTCTTT.

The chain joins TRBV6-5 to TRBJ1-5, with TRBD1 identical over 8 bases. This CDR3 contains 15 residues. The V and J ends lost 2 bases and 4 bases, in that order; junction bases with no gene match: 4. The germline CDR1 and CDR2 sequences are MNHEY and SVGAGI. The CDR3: CASSYEGQENQPQHF. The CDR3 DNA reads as TGTGCCAGCAGTTACGAGGGACAGGAGAATCAGCCCCAGCATTTT.

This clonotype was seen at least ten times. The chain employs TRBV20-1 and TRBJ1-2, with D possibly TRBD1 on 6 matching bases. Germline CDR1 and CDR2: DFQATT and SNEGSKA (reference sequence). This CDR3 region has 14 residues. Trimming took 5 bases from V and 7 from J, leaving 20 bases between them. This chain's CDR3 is CSAPTARTVIGYTF. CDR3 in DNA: TGCAGTGCTCCCACAGCCAGGACAGTTATTGGCTACACCTTC.

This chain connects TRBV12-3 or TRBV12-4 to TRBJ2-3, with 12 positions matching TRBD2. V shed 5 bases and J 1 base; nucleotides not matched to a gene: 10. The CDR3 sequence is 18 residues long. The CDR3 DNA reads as TGTGCCAGCAGTACTAGCGGGGGGTCACTGAAGGGCACAGATACGCAGTATTTT. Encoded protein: CASSTSGGSLKGTDTQYF.

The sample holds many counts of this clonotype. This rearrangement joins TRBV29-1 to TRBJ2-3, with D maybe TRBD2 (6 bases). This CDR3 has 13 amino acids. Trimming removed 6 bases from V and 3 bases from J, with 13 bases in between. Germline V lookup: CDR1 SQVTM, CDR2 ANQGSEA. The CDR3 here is CSVGLRGTDTQYF. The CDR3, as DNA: TGCAGCGTCGGTCTGCGGGGAACAGATACGCAGTATTTT.

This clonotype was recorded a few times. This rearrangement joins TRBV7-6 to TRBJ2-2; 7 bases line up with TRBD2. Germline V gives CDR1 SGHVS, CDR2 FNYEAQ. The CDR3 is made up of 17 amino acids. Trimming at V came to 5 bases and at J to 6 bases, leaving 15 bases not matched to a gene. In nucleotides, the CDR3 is TGTGCCAGCAGCCCGCTTTCCAGCGGGAAAAGTTCCGGGGAGCTGTTTTTT. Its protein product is CASSPLSSGKSSGELFF. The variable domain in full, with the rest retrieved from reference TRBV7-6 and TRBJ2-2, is GAGVSQSPRYKVTKRGQDVALRCDPISGHVSLYWYRQALGQGPEFLTYFNYEAQQDKSGLPNDRFSAERPEGSISTLTIQRTEQRDSAMYRCASSPLSSGKSSGELFFGEGSRLTVL.

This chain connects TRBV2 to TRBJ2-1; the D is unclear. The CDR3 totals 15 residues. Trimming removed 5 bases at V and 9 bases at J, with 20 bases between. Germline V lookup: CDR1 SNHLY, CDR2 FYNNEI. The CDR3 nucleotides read TGTGCCAGCAGTCTAGTCAAAGCGTCTTACGGTGAGCAGTTCTTC. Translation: CASSLVKASYGEQFF.

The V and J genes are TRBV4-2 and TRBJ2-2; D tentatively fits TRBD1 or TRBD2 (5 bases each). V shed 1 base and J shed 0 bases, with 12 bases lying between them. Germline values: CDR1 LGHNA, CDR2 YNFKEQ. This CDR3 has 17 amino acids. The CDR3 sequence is CASSQVGTAANTGELFF. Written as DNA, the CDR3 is TGTGCCAGCAGCCAAGTCGGGACGGCCGCGAACACCGGGGAGCTGTTTTTT.

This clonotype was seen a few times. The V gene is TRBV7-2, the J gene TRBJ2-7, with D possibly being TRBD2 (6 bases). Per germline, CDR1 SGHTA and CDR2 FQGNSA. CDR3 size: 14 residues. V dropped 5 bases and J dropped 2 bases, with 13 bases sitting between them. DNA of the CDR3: TGTGCCAGCAGCGCAGTAGGAGGGCCCTACGAGCAGTACTTC. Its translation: CASSAVGGPYEQYF.

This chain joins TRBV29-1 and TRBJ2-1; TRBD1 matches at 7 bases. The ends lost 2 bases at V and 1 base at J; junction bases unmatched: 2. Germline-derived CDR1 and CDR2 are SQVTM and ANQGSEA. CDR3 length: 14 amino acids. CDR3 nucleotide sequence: TGCAGCGTTGAACGGGGACAGTCCTACAATGAGCAGTTCTTC. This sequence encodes CSVERGQSYNEQFF.

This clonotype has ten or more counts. The CDR3 nucleotides are TGCGCCAGCAGCAAGGGACAGACACCCTACGAGCAGTACTTC. This codes for CASSKGQTPYEQYF. The rearrangement joins TRBV5-1 to TRBJ2-7, with 7 nucleotides matching TRBD1. Germline loops: CDR1 SGHRS, CDR2 YFSETQ. Germline trimming cut 4 bases from V and 2 bases from J; bases unmatched to any gene: 6. The CDR3 length is 14 residues.

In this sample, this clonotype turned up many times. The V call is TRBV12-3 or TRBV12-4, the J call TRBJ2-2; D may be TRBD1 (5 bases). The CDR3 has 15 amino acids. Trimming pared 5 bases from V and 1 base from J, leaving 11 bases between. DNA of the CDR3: TGTGCCAGCAGTGACCGAACAGGGAACACCGGGGAGCTGTTTTTT. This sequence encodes CASSDRTGNTGELFF.

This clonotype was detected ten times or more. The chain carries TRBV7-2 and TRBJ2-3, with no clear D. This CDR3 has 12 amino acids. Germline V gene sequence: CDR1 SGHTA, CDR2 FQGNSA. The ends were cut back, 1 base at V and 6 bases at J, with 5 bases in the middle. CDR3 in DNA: TGTGCCAGCAGCTTAGAGTGGGATACGCAGTATTTT. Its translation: CASSLEWDTQYF.